The clone carrying this TCR beta chain was counted only a few times. These data belong to a study of spatial heterogeneity in lung cancer. Study-wide background: Sequencing consistently turned up more beta-chain sequences than alpha-chain sequences.

Time point specified: sample taken at primary tumor resection. Tumor, nontumor lung or frozen PBMC supplied whole RNA that was sequenced unsorted. TCRdb re-analysed the 5' RACE reads in MiXCR, keeping a single row per CDR3 protein. The data hold 89,000 or so distinct CDR3 sequences, with under 25% observed a single time. V was pared by 7 bases and J by 8 bases, with 10 bases of the junction left unmatched. Germline V lookup: CDR1 LNHDA, CDR2 SQIVND (reference sequence). This CDR3 contains 14 residues. This material consisted of PBMCs, taken at surgery. The chain carries TRBV19 and TRBJ2-1, with 8 bases that match TRBD2. This TCR derives from a male donor with early-stage non-small cell lung cancer. CDR3 amino acids: CASTPGGQIDEQFF. The CDR3 DNA follows: TGTGCCAGTACCCCGGGGGGGCAGATCGATGAGCAGTTCTTC. The full variable domain, its missing parts supplied by reference TRBV19 and TRBJ2-1, is DGGITQSPKYLFRKEGQNVTLSCEQNLNHDAMYWYRQDPGQGLRLIYYSQIVNDFQKGDIAEGYSVSREKKESFPLTVTSAQKNPTAFYLCASTPGGQIDEQFFGPGTRLTVL.